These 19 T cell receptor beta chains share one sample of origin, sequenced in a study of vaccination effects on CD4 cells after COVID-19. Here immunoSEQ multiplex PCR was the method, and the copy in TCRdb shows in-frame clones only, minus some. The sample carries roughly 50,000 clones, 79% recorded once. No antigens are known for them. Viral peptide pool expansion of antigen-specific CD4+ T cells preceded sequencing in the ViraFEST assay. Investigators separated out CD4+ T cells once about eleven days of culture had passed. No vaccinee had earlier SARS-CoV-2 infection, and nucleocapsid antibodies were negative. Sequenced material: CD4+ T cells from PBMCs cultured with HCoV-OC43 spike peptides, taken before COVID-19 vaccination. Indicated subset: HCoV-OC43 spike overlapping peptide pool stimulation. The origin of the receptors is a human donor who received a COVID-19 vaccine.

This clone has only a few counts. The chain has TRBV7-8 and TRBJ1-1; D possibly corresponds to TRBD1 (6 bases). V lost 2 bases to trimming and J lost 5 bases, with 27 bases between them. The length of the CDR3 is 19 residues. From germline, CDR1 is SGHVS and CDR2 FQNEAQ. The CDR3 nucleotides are TGTGCCAGCAGCTTAACACACAGATCACAGGGCTTGATGCTAACTGAAGCTTTCTTT. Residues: CASSLTHRSQGLMLTEAFF.

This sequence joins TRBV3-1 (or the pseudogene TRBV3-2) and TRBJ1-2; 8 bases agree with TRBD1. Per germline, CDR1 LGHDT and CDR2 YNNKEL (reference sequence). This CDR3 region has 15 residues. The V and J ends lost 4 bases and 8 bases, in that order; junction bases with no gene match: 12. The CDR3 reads CASSPSGGSPGGYTF. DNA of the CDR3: TGTGCCAGCAGCCCCTCAGGGGGCTCCCCTGGGGGCTACACCTTC.

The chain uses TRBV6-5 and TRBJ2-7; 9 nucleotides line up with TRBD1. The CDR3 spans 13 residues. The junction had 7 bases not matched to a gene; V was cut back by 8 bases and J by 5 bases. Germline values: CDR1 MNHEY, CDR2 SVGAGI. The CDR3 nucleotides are TGTGCCAGCGGCCGGACAGGGGTAGACGAGCAGTACGTC. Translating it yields CASGRTGVDEQYV.

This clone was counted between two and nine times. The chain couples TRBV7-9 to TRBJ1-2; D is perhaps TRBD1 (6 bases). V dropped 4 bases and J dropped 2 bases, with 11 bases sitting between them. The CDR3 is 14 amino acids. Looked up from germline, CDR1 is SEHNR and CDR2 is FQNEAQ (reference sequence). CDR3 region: CASSYLGGNYGYTF. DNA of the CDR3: TGTGCCAGCAGCTATTTAGGGGGAAACTATGGCTACACCTTC.

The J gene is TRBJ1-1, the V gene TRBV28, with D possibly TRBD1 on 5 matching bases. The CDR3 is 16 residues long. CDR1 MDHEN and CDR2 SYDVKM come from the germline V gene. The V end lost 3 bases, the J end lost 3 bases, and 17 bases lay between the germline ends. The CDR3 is CASSFVSGTVYTEAFF. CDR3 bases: TGTGCCAGCAGTTTCGTCTCCGGGACGGTTTACACTGAAGCTTTCTTT.

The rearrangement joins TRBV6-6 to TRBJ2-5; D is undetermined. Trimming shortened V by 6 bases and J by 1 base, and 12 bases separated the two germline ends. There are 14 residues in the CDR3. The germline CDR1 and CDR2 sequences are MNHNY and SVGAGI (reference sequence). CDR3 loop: CASRPHGAQETQYF. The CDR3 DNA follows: TGTGCCAGCAGACCTCACGGTGCCCAAGAGACCCAGTACTTC.

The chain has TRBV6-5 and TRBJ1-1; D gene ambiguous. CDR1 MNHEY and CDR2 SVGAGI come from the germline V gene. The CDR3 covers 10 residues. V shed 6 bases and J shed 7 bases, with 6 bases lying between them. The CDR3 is CASRGHEAFF. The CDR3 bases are TGTGCCAGCAGGGGCCATGAAGCTTTCTTT.

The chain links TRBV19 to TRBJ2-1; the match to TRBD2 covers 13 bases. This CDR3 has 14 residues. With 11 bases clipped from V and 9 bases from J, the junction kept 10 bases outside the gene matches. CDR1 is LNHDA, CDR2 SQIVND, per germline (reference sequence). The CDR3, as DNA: TGTGCCGCCGGGACTAGCGGGGTTACAGGTGAGCAGTTCTTC. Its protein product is CAAGTSGVTGEQFF. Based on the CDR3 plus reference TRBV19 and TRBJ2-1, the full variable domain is DGGITQSPKYLFRKEGQNVTLSCEQNLNHDAMYWYRQDPGQGLRLIYYSQIVNDFQKGDIAEGYSVSREKKESFPLTVTSAQKNPTAFYLCAAGTSGVTGEQFFGPGTRLTVL.

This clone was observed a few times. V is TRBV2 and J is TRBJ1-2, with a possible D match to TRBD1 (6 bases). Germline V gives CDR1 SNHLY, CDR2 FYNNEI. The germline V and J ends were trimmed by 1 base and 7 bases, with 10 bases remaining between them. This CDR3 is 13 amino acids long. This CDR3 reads CASSEEGEGGYTF. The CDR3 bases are TGTGCCAGCAGTGAAGAGGGGGAGGGTGGCTACACCTTC.

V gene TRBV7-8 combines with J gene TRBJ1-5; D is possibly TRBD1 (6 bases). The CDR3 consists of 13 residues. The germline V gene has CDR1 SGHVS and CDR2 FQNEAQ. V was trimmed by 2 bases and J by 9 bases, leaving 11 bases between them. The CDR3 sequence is CASSLSQGTPQHF. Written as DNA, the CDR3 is TGTGCCAGCAGCTTATCGCAGGGGACGCCCCAGCATTTT.

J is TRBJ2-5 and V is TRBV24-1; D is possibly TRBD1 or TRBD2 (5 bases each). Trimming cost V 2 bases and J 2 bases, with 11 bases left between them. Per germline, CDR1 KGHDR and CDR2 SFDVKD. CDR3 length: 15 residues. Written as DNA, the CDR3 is TGTGCCACCAGTGATTCCGGGGCAGCACAAGAGACCCAGTACTTC. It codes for CATSDSGAAQETQYF.

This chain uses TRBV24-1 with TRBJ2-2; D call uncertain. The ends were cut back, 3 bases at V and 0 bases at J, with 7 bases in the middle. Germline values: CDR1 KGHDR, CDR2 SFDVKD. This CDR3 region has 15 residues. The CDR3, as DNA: TGTGCCACCAGTGATGAGTTCGCGAACACCGGGGAGCTGTTTTTT. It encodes CATSDEFANTGELFF.

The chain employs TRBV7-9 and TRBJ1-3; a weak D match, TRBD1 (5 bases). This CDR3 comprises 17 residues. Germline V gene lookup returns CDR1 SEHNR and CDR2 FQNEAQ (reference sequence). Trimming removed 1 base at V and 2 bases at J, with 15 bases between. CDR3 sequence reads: CASSLGVGDGAGNTIYF. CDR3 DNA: TGTGCCAGCAGCTTAGGGGTGGGGGACGGAGCTGGAAACACCATATATTTT.

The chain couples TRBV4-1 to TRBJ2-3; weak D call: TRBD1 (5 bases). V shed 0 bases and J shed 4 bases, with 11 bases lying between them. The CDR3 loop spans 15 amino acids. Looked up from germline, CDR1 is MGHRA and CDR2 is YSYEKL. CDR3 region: CASSQDRRAPDTQYF. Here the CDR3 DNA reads TGCGCCAGCAGCCAAGATCGCAGGGCACCAGATACGCAGTATTTT.

The DNA of the CDR3 is TGTGCCAGCACCCATAGGGGGGCAGATACGCAGTATTTT. Translating gives CASTHRGADTQYF. This chain links TRBV12-3 or TRBV12-4 with TRBJ2-3; D assignment may be TRBD1 or TRBD2 (6 bases each). V lost 7 bases to trimming and J lost 4 bases, with 12 bases between them. The CDR3 extends over 13 amino acids.

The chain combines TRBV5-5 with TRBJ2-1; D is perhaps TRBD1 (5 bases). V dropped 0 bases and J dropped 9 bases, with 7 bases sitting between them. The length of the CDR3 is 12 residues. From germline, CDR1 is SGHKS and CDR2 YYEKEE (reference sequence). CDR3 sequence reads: CASSLGGGEQFF. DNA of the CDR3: TGTGCCAGCAGCTTGGGGGGCGGTGAGCAGTTCTTC.

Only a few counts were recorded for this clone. The CDR3 sequence is CASSPRAWAPLHF. The CDR3 DNA sequence: TGTGCCAGCAGTCCTCGGGCGTGGGCACCCCTCCACTTT. This chain uses TRBV12-3 or TRBV12-4 with TRBJ1-6; D is uncertain. V gave up 5 bases and J gave up 11 bases, with 13 bases separating them. This CDR3 is 13 amino acids long.

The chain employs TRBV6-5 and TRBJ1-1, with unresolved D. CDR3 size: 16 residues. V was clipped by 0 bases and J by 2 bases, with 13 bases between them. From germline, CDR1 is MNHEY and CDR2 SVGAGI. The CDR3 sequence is CASSYSRFFLNTEAFF. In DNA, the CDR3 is TGTGCCAGCAGTTACTCGAGGTTTTTCCTCAACACTGAAGCTTTCTTT.

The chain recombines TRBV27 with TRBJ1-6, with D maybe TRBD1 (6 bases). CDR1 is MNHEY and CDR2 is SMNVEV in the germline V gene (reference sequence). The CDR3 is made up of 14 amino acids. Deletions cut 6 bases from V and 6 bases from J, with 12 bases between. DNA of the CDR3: TGTGCCAGCAGGACCGGGACACGTAATTCACCCCTCCACTTT. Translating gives CASRTGTRNSPLHF.